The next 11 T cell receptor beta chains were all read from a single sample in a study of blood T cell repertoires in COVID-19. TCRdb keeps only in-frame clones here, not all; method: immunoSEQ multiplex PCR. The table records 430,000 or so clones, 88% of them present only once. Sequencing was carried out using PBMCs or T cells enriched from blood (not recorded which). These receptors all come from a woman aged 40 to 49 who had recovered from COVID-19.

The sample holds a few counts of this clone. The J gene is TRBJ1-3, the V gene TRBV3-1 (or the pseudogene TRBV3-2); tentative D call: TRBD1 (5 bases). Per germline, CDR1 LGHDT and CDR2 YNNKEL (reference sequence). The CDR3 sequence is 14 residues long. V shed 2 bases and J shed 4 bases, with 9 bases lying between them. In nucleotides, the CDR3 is TGTGCCAGCAGCCAATGGGACTCCGGAAACACCATATATTTT. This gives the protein CASSQWDSGNTIYF.

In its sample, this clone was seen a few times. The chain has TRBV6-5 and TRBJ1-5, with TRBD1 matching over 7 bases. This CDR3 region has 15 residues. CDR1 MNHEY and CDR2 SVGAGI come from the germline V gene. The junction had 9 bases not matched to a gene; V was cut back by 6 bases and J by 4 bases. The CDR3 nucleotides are TGTGCCAGCAGCGTACAGGGGTCCCCTAATCAGCCCCAGCATTTT. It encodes CASSVQGSPNQPQHF.

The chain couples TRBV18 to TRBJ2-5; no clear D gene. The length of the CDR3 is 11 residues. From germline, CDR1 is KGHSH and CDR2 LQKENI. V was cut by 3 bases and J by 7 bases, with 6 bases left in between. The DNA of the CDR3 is TGTGCCAGCTCACCTACGGGGACCCAGTACTTC. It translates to CASSPTGTQYF. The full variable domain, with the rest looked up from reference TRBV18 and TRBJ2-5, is NAGVMQNPRHLVRRRGQEARLRCSPMKGHSHVYWYRQLPEEGLKFMVYLQKENIIDESGMPKERFSAEFPKEGPSILRIQQVVRGDSAAYFCASSPTGTQYFGPGTRLLVL.

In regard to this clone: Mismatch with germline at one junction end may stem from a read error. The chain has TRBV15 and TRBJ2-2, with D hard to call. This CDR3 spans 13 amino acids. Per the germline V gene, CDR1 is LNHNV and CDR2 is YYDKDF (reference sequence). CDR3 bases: TGTGCCACCAGCCGAGAGGTAGCCGGGGAGCTGTTTTTT. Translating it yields CATSREVAGELFF.

The CDR3 bases are TGTGCCAGCTCACCGTCGCGGGTTGATGAAAAACTGTTTTTT. Its protein product is CASSPSRVDEKLFF. The chain has TRBV18 and TRBJ1-4; D not resolved. Per the germline V gene, CDR1 is KGHSH and CDR2 is LQKENI. Trimming stripped 3 bases from V and 6 bases from J, with 11 bases between. The CDR3 sequence is 14 residues long.

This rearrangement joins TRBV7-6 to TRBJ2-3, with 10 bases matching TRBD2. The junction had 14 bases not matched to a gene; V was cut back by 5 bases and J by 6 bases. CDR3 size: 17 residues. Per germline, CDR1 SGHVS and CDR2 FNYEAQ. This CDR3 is CASSLTSGKPLGDTQYF. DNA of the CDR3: TGTGCCAGCAGCCTCACTAGCGGGAAGCCGCTCGGGGATACGCAGTATTTT.

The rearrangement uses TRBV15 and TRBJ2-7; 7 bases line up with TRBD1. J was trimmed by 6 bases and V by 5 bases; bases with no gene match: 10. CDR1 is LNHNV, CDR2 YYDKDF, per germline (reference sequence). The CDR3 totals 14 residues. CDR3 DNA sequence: TGTGCCACCAGCGCTCCCGGGACAGATATCGAGCAGTACTTC. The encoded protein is CATSAPGTDIEQYF. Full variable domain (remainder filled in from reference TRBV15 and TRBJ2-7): DAMVIQNPRYQVTQFGKPVTLSCSQTLNHNVMYWYQQKSSQAPKLLFHYYDKDFNNEADTPDNFQSRRPNTSFCFLDIRSPGLGDTAMYLCATSAPGTDIEQYFGPGTRLTVT.

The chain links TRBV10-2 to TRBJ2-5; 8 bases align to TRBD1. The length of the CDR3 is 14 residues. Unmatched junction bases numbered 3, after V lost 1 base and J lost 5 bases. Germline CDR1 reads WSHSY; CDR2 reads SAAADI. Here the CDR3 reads CASSEYRGSETQYF. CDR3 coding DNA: TGCGCCAGCAGTGAGTACAGGGGGTCGGAGACCCAGTACTTC.

DNA of the CDR3: TGCGCCAGCAGTGGGACTAGCGGGAGGAGTAATACGCAGTATTTT. As protein: CASSGTSGRSNTQYF. J is TRBJ2-3 and V is TRBV10-1, with 14 bases matching TRBD2. CDR1 and CDR2 (germline): WNHNN, SYGVQD (reference sequence). The ends lost 4 bases at V and 7 bases at J; junction bases unmatched: 4. This CDR3 region has 15 residues.

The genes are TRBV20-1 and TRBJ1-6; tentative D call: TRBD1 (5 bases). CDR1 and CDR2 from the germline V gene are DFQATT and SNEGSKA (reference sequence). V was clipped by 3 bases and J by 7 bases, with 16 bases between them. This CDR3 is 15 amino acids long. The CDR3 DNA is TGCAGTGCTAGTTTCTCTCCTGCAGGGAATTCACCCCTCCACTTT. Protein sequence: CSASFSPAGNSPLHF.

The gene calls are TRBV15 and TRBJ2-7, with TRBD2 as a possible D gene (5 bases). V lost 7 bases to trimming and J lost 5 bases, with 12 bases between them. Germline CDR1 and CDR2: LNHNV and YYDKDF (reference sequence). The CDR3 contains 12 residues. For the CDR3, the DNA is TGTGCCACCACCGATACGGGGAACGAGCAGTACTTC. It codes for CATTDTGNEQYF.